This T cell receptor beta chain is drawn from a study of Graves' ophthalmopathy and Graves' hyperthyroidism. Overall study context: Peripheral blood samples were taken at initial diagnosis, before any treatment. General study findings and limits: Between ophthalmopathy and stable hyperthyroidism, a 13-signature model drew a separation with approximately 87% sensitivity and approximately 79% specificity.

This clonotype showed up many times. What it binds is unknown. In this cohort, patients with other autoimmune diseases, uncontrolled infections, pregnancy or lactation were excluded. The evidence that diagnosis relied on was clinical symptoms, serum thyroxine, TRAb, thyroid ultrasound and orbital computed tomography. V was trimmed by 0 bases and J by 6 bases, leaving 14 bases between them. Germline V CDR1 and CDR2: GTSNPN, SVGIG (reference sequence). The CDR3 is 14 amino acids. Amplified TCR beta CDR3 regions were obtained using RNA transcripts as template. The workflow started with a first-round RT-PCR run with HTBI primers and then moved on to a second-round multiplex PCR. TCRdb processed the multiplex PCR reads anew with MiXCR; each CDR3 protein has one entry. Seen here are some 400,000 distinct CDR3 sequences, 18% observed once, and the top ten hold about 1.6%.

Sequencing was performed on peripheral blood. The gene calls are TRBV30 and TRBJ1-1, with D maybe TRBD1 (6 bases). The clonotype originates from a woman younger than 35 with Graves' ophthalmopathy. As DNA, the CDR3 is TGTGCCTGGAGTGTAATGGGGGGGGCCCCTGAAGCTTTCTTT. Residues: CAWSVMGGAPEAFF.